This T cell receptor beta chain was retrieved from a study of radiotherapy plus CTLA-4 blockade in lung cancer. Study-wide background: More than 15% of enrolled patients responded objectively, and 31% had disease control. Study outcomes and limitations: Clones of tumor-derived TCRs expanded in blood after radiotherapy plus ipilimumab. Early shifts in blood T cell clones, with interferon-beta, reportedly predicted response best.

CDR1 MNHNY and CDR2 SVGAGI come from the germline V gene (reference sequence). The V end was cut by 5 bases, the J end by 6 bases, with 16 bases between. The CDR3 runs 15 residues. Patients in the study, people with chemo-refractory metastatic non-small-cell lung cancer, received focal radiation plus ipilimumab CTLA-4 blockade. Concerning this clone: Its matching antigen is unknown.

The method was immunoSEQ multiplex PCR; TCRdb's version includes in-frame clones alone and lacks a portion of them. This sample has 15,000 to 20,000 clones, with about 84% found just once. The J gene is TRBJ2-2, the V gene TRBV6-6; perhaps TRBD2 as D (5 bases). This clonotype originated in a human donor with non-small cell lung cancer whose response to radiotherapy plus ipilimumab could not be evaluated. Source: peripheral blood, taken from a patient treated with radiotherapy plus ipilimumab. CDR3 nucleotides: TGTGCCAGCAGTCGGCAACTAGGATTCGCCGGGGAGCTGTTTTTT. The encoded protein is CASSRQLGFAGELFF.